The sequence of this T cell receptor (beta chain) was determined in a study of blood T cell repertoires in COVID-19. Study at large: COVID-19 samples from acute and convalescent phases originated in the United States, Italy and Spain. PBMCs, B-cell-depleted T cells, or T cells provided the cDNA or gDNA that made up the material.

Trimming left V 5 bases short and J 1 base short, with 8 bases between. Germline CDR1 is KGHDR and CDR2 is SFDVKD. The CDR3 is 14 amino acids. In the authors' methods: From reference gene primer amplification, estimates of nucleated cell counts were derived. The method was immunoSEQ multiplex PCR; TCRdb's version includes in-frame clones alone and lacks a portion of them. From that table come the V and J calls and clone size; the DNA was used to work out D and trimming. The data contain under 200,000 clones, roughly 86% of them singletons. The V gene is TRBV24-1, the J gene TRBJ1-5, with D tentatively TRBD1 (6 bases). The receptor was derived from a man aged 45-60 years with active or convalescent COVID-19. The sequenced sample consisted of peripheral blood. In DNA form, the CDR3 reads TGTGCCACCAGTGCTGGACAGAGCAATCAGCCCCAGCATTTT. Residues: CATSAGQSNQPQHF.